The rows below give T cell receptor beta chains drawn from one sample of a study of blood T cell repertoires in COVID-19. Assay: immunoSEQ multiplex PCR; the TCRdb copy retains only in-frame clones and omits some. The sample yields 60,000 to 70,000 clones, roughly 90% seen once. The material sequenced was peripheral blood. The receptors derive from a woman in her sixties with acute or convalescent COVID-19. Both conserved end residues are part of each CDR3.

J gene | V gene | CDR3 protein
TRBJ1-4 | TRBV4-3 | CASSQSRGEYGKLFF
TRBJ1-1 | TRBV6-5 | CASRGGQLNTEAFF
TRBJ2-3 | TRBV29-1 | CSVKRAGATDTQYF
TRBJ1-2 | TRBV13 | CASSSLTGEDYGYTF
TRBJ2-5 | TRBV7-2 | CASSPSGTGSGTQYF
TRBJ1-4 | TRBV2 | CASSSRIATNEKLFF
TRBJ2-5 | TRBV2 | CASGGLAGRAQYF
TRBJ2-2 | TRBV9 | CASSVVPGANTGELFF
TRBJ2-1 | TRBV6-5 | CASSKYLSGEQFF
TRBJ2-1 | TRBV5-1 | CASSSFRTSGSYLDEQFF
TRBJ1-2 | TRBV5-1 | CASSPLAAGGSYGYTF
TRBJ1-1 | TRBV19 | CASSTDSLNTEAFF
TRBJ1-3 | TRBV28 | CASSLQGQVFSGNTIYF
TRBJ2-1 | TRBV7-9 | CASSLEEGRGEQFF
TRBJ1-2 | TRBV6-5 | CASGGHKIGYTF
TRBJ1-3 | TRBV9 | CASSPRGGSSSGNTIYF
TRBJ2-2 | TRBV6-2/TRBV6-3 | CASSYSGLAGAHTFNTGELFF